This paragraph covers one T cell receptor (beta chain) sequence. Its cognate antigen is unknown. The treatment denotes: over 15 received Ad26.COV2.S at low or high dose, single or two shots; about 5 received placebo; per-sample allocation not given. On day 63 after the first injection, vaccine and placebo recipients gave samples. Whoever gave the sample was an adult aged 18-55 years in Boston. In the vaccine, an Ad26 vector expressed the SARS-CoV-2 spike of the Wuhan strain. This sample is part of a study of Ad26.COV2.S vaccination and SARS-CoV-2 variants. Whole-study context: Doses of Ad26.COV2.S were injected into muscle once or twice, 56 days apart.

Study findings and constraints: Measurements of TCR breadth and depth may have given underestimates of the total T cell responses.

Sequenced by immunoSEQ multiplex PCR; TCRdb stores in-frame clones only, minus some. The table includes approximately 410,000 clones, over 80% detected once. The V segment lost 2 bases and the J segment 1 base; nucleotides outside the gene matches: 4. The germline V gene has CDR1 MNHNY and CDR2 SVGAGI (reference sequence). The CDR3 consists of 16 residues. The V gene is TRBV6-6, the J gene TRBJ1-5; 8 bases fit TRBD1. The source was peripheral blood, collected in a trial of Ad26.COV2.S vaccine versus placebo. The sequence was collected from a person between 18 and 65 years old who received the Ad26.COV2.S COVID-19 vaccine or a placebo. CDR3 nucleotides: TGTGCCAGCAGTTACCGCCAGGGGGCCAGCAATCAGCCCCAGCATTTT. Translation gives CASSYRQGASNQPQHF.